This TCR beta chain was sequenced during a study of CD8+CD57+ T cells in acquired aplastic anemia (dated by TCRdb to the late 2010s). Study-wide context: On average, sorted CD4+ and CD8+ cells yielded 3.2 ug of extracted DNA, with a range of about 0.19 to 30 ug. CD8+CD57+ expansion was defined as frequency above the mean frequency observed in healthy subjects. Paper-wide results and their limitations: Between patients and healthy controls, no significant difference in CD8+ Simpson's diversity was found (P=0.060). Approximately 31 CD8+ CDR3 sequences were found in both patients and controls but appeared to be highly expressed in patients and within the immunodominant clones of the patients.

Profiling of TCR beta VDJ combinations and CDR3 sequences used genomic DNA as the template. TCR repertoire sequencing was run on an Illumina HiSeq 2000. In the paper's pipeline: Repertoire assessment relied on Simpson's diversity index, CDR3 size and DJ length profiles, and TRBV/TRBJ rearrangement plots. Whichever DNA sequence was most abundant in the deep sequencing data was defined as the immunodominant clone. CDR3 amino acid sequences were checked for sharing across subjects and were also compared against the VDJdb database and published repertoires. Through fastp at Q25 and MiXCR, TCRdb rebuilt clones from the public reads, retaining in-frame beta chains. Rows matching on CDR3 protein sequence are summarized as one entry with the most common DNA and genes. The authors' filters were not applied to this entry. For this sample there are 260,000 or so distinct CDR3 sequences; more than 45% appear just once. In total, the top ten clones hold about 8.3% of the sample.

V is pruned by 0 bases and J by 1 base, leaving 5 bases of the junction without a gene match. The germline V gene specifies KGHDR as CDR1 and SFDVKD as CDR2. From the cysteine up to the phenylalanine, the CDR3 has a length of 18 residues. Of all the DNA, just the CDR3 is kept, 54 bases in frame from base 1. The patients picked for sequencing were ones in whom flow cytometry had shown an expansion of CD8+CD57+ cells. Every patient had a diagnosis of severe acquired aplastic anemia based on International Study of Aplastic Anemia and Agranulocytosis and Camitta criteria. No therapy had been received by the patients at the time of blood sampling. TCR repertoires of sorted CD4+ and CD8+ blood T cells from severe aplastic anemia patients and healthy subjects were deep-sequenced in the study. Patients were enrolled in the USA under clinicaltrials.gov protocols 00001620, 01623167, 00001397, 00071045, 00081523 and 00961064. Ficoll-Paque density gradient centrifugation was used to isolate peripheral blood mononuclear cells. Before DNA extraction, CD4+ and CD8+ T cells were sorted by FACS or by magnetic beads.

Notes on this clonotype: Its binding antigen is unknown. Per-base qualities were not stored, and no clone one base away is much larger.

The receptor was isolated from a human donor with aplastic anemia. Sequencing used sorted CD4+, CD8+, or CD8+CD57+ T cells (not recorded which) from PBMCs. The chain uses TRBV24-1 and TRBJ2-3; 11 bases in between match TRBD1. CDR3 region: CATSDLPGTGGRTDTQYF. The DNA is as follows: TGTGCCACCAGTGATTTGCCCGGGACAGGGGGGCGCACAGATACGCAGTATTTT.